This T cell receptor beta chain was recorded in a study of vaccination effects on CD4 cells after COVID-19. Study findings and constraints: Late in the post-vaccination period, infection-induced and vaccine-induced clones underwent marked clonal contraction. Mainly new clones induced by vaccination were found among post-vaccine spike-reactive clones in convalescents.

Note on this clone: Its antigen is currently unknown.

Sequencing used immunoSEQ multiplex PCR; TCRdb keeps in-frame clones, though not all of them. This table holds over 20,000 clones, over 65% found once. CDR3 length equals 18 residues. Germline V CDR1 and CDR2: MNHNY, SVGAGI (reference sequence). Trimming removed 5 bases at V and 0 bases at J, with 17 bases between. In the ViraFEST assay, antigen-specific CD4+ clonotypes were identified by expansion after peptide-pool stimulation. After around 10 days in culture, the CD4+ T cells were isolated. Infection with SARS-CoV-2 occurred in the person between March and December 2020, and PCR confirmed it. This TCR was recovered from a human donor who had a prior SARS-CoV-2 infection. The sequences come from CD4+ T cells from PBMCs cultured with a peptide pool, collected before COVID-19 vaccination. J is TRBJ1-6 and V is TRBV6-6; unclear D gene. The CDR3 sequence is CASSLGRNFGSYNSPLHF. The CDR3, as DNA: TGTGCCAGCAGTCTCGGTCGAAACTTTGGCTCCTATAATTCACCCCTCCACTTT.